Below, 23 T cell receptor beta chains from the same sample are listed, as sequenced in a study of blood T cell repertoires in COVID-19. The assay was immunoSEQ multiplex PCR, and TCRdb's table has in-frame clones only and misses some. The sample carries fewer than 80,000 clones, 90% recorded once. The sequenced material came from peripheral blood. Source of these receptors: a man between 50 and 59 years old with acute or convalescent COVID-19.

The chain has TRBV28 and TRBJ2-5; D is perhaps TRBD2 (5 bases). The CDR3 totals 14 residues. Trimming left V 4 bases short and J 1 base short, with 10 bases between. Germline values: CDR1 MDHEN, CDR2 SYDVKM. CDR3: CASSWEQIQETQYF. The CDR3 region has the DNA TGTGCCAGCAGTTGGGAGCAGATCCAAGAGACCCAGTACTTC.

This clone was detected only once. The rearrangement links TRBV3-1 (or the pseudogene TRBV3-2) to TRBJ2-7; weak D call: TRBD2 (6 bases). In germline, CDR1 is LGHDT, CDR2 YNNKEL (reference sequence). The V gene lost 6 bases and the J gene lost 4 bases, with 28 bases spanning the gap. The CDR3 is 18 amino acids. The CDR3, as DNA: TGTGCCAGCAGGCCCCAGTATTCGGAAGCGGGTGGGAAGTACGAGCAGTACTTC. This translates into CASRPQYSEAGGKYEQYF.

The rearrangement joins TRBV6-4 to TRBJ2-3; 11 bases map to TRBD2. Germline V gene sequence: CDR1 MRHNA, CDR2 SNTAGT. V lost 6 bases, J lost 4 bases, and 6 bases stayed unmatched. CDR3 length: 15 residues. The CDR3 nucleotides are TGTGCCAGCAGCAGACTAGCGGGATCCTCAGATACGCAGTATTTT. Protein: CASSRLAGSSDTQYF.

The chain carries TRBV21-1 and TRBJ1-1; the D call of TRBD1 is as the table states it, not checked on the DNA. TRBV21-1 represents a pseudogene. CDR3 length equals 16 residues. CDR3 protein: CASSKPRGLMNTEAFF. CDR3 sequence (DNA): TGTGCCAGCAGCAAACCAAGGGGGCTTATGAACACTGAAGCTTTCTTT.

The CDR3 is CASNPAFFRTGRNEKLFF. The CDR3 nucleotides are TGTGCCAGTAACCCGGCGTTTTTCCGGACAGGGAGGAATGAAAAACTGTTTTTT. This chain joins TRBV19 and TRBJ1-4, with 8 positions matching TRBD1. Per germline, CDR1 LNHDA and CDR2 SQIVND (reference sequence). Trimming removed 7 bases from V and 5 bases from J; junction bases left unmatched: 18. The CDR3 runs to 18 residues.

This chain connects TRBV19 to TRBJ1-1; 7 nucleotides agree with TRBD1. The junction had 6 bases not matched to a gene; V was cut back by 4 bases and J by 1 base. CDR1 LNHDA and CDR2 SQIVND come from the germline V gene (reference sequence). CDR3 length: 15 residues. This chain's CDR3 is CASSTPRQGNTEAFF. The CDR3 nucleotides read TGTGCCAGTAGTACCCCCCGACAGGGGAACACTGAAGCTTTCTTT.

This rearrangement joins TRBV4-1 to TRBJ1-1; D uncertain. This CDR3 comprises 15 residues. V shed 3 bases and J shed 0 bases, with 11 bases lying between them. Germline-derived CDR1 and CDR2 are MGHRA and YSYEKL. CDR3 loop: CASSHPHGLNTEAFF. CDR3 DNA: TGCGCCAGCAGCCATCCCCACGGGTTGAACACTGAAGCTTTCTTT.

The rearrangement links TRBV3-1 (or the pseudogene TRBV3-2) to TRBJ2-1, with TRBD2 matching 15 bases. Germline V CDR1 and CDR2: LGHDT, YNNKEL (reference sequence). The length of the CDR3 is 16 residues. V lost 2 bases to trimming and J lost 8 bases; unmatched junction nucleotides: 4. Here the CDR3 DNA reads TGTGCCAGCAGCCAACCGGGACTAGCGGGAGGCGATGAGCAGTTCTTC. Its protein is CASSQPGLAGGDEQFF.

The gene calls are TRBV16 and TRBJ2-7; the D is unclear. Deletions cut 2 bases from V and 2 bases from J, with 7 bases between. Per germline, CDR1 KGHSY and CDR2 FQNENV. The CDR3 contains 13 residues. This chain's CDR3 is CASSQTQTYEQYF. In DNA, the CDR3 is TGTGCCAGCAGCCAAACCCAGACCTACGAGCAGTACTTC.

V and J are TRBV9 and TRBJ2-1; 9 bases align to TRBD2. The germline V gene encodes CDR1 SGDLS and CDR2 YYNGEE. The CDR3 totals 13 residues. Trimming took 3 bases from V and 7 from J; bases not matched to a gene: 2. The CDR3 bases are TGTGCCAGCAGCGCGGGACTAGCTAATGAGCAGTTCTTC. Its translation: CASSAGLANEQFF.

The chain employs TRBV9 and TRBJ2-7; TRBD2 matches at 9 bases. V was pared by 1 base and J by 6 bases, with 11 bases of the junction left unmatched. The CDR3 covers 16 residues. Per germline, CDR1 SGDLS and CDR2 YYNGEE. CDR3: CASSVFSGRNDFEQYF. The CDR3 nucleotides are TGTGCCAGCAGCGTATTTAGCGGGAGAAATGATTTCGAGCAGTACTTC.

The chain carries TRBV2 and TRBJ2-3; the match to TRBD1 covers 7 bases. CDR3 size: 14 residues. From germline, CDR1 is SNHLY and CDR2 FYNNEI. After removal of 7 bases from V and 8 bases from J, the junction contained 12 bases not matched to a gene. DNA for the CDR3: TGTGCCAGCAAGACAGGGACCACCGACGGTACGCAGTATTTT. This translates into CASKTGTTDGTQYF.

This chain links TRBV3-1 (or the pseudogene TRBV3-2) with TRBJ1-1; 8 bases match TRBD1. The J segment lost 4 bases and the V segment lost 8 bases, leaving 9 bases of the junction unmatched. The CDR3 has 14 amino acids. The V gene's germline CDR1 is LGHDT and CDR2 YNNKEL (reference sequence). Written as DNA, the CDR3 is TGTGCCAGCTCTTCGGGACAGGCGGTCACTGAAGCTTTCTTT. This encodes CASSSGQAVTEAFF.

The rearrangement links TRBV6-5 to TRBJ1-2, with D tentatively TRBD1 (5 bases). The CDR3 is 13 residues long. Germline V gene data show CDR1 as MNHEY and CDR2 as SVGAGI. With 7 bases removed from V and 5 bases from J, the gap between germline ends came to 14 bases. The CDR3 nucleotides read TGTGCCAGCACCTTGGACGGGACTTATGGCTACACCTTC. Translation: CASTLDGTYGYTF.

This clone has more than one count but fewer than ten. V gene TRBV7-9 combines with J gene TRBJ1-2; TRBD1 matches 8 bases. This CDR3 is 14 amino acids long. CDR1 and CDR2 (germline): SEHNR, FQNEAQ (reference sequence). V trimming: 1 base; J trimming: 7 bases; junction bases outside the gene matches: 5. The chain's CDR3 is CASSLVQGAVGYTF. The CDR3 coding sequence is TGTGCCAGCAGCTTAGTTCAGGGGGCTGTTGGCTACACCTTC.

To note about this clone: Additional DNA sequences in this sample encode the identical CDR3. The rearrangement links TRBV28 to TRBJ1-2; D ambiguous. Germline V gene data show CDR1 as MDHEN and CDR2 as SYDVKM. The CDR3 has 13 amino acids. V was cut by 5 bases and J by 8 bases, with 15 bases left in between. Written as DNA, the CDR3 is TGTGCCAGCAGTCCACCCGACCGAGGCGGCTACACCTTC. Residues: CASSPPDRGGYTF.

V is TRBV5-1 and J is TRBJ2-1; 10 nucleotides agree with TRBD2. The V gene end was trimmed by 2 bases and the J gene end by 9 bases; junction bases not matched to a gene: 8. CDR3 size: 15 residues. Germline-derived CDR1 and CDR2 are SGHRS and YFSETQ. The CDR3 DNA follows: TGCGCCAGCAGCTTCGGGACTAGCGAAGGGACTGAGCAGTTCTTC. Amino acid sequence: CASSFGTSEGTEQFF.

This clone was seen only a few times. The rearrangement uses TRBV6-5 and TRBJ2-4; a weak D match, TRBD1 (7 bases). The CDR3 loop spans 14 amino acids. Trimming pared 10 bases from V and 0 bases from J, leaving 13 bases between. Germline V CDR1 and CDR2: MNHEY, SVGAGI. Here the CDR3 reads CATNRGLAKNIQYF. For the CDR3, the DNA is TGTGCCACCAACAGGGGACTAGCCAAAAACATTCAGTACTTC.

The chain joins TRBV7-2 to TRBJ1-2, with 10 bases identical to TRBD1. Germline V gene sequence: CDR1 SGHTA, CDR2 FQGNSA. V shed 4 bases and J 2 bases; nucleotides not matched to a gene: 7. The CDR3 runs to 16 residues. The CDR3 region has the DNA TGTGCCAGCAGCTCCCATCCGGGACAGGGGAACTATGGCTACACCTTC. Translated: CASSSHPGQGNYGYTF. Drawing the rest from reference TRBV7-2 and TRBJ1-2, the complete variable domain is GAGVSQSPSNKVTEKGKDVELRCDPISGHTALYWYRQSLGQGLEFLIYFQGNSAPDKSGLPSDRFSAERTGGSVSTLTIQRTQQEDSAVYLCASSSHPGQGNYGYTFGSGTRLTVV.

The chain has TRBV11-1 and TRBJ2-7, with 7 bases fitting TRBD2. The V gene end was trimmed by 1 base and the J gene end by 3 bases; junction bases not matched to a gene: 6. The CDR3 runs to 15 residues. Germline V CDR1 and CDR2: SGHAT, FQDESV (reference sequence). CDR3: CASSLERGGNYEQYF. The DNA for the CDR3 is TGTGCCAGCAGCTTAGAGCGGGGAGGGAACTACGAGCAGTACTTC.

The rearrangement uses TRBV7-2 and TRBJ2-7; the match to TRBD1 covers 8 bases. CDR3 length equals 14 residues. After removal of 4 bases from V and 3 bases from J, the junction contained 5 bases not matched to a gene. CDR1 is SGHTA and CDR2 is FQGNSA in the germline V gene. The CDR3 DNA follows: TGTGCCAGCAGCTCATGGACAGGGAGCTACGAGCAGTACTTC. It codes for CASSSWTGSYEQYF.

The V gene is TRBV18, the J gene TRBJ2-4; 9 bases are a match to TRBD1. CDR3 length: 14 residues. V dropped 2 bases and J dropped 6; count of bases not matched to a gene: 2. Germline loops: CDR1 KGHSH, CDR2 LQKENI. CDR3 sequence reads: CASSPTGGRNIQYF. DNA of the CDR3: TGTGCCAGCTCACCAACAGGGGGCAGAAACATTCAGTACTTC.

The chain employs TRBV11-2 and TRBJ2-7; the D gene is possibly TRBD1 (7 bases). Trimming cost V 5 bases and J 4 bases, with 15 bases left between them. The CDR3 extends over 14 amino acids. Germline V gives CDR1 SGHAT, CDR2 FQNNGV. CDR3 DNA sequence: TGTGCCAGCAGCAGGGGGGACAGCTCTTACGAGCAGTACTTC. It translates to CASSRGDSSYEQYF.